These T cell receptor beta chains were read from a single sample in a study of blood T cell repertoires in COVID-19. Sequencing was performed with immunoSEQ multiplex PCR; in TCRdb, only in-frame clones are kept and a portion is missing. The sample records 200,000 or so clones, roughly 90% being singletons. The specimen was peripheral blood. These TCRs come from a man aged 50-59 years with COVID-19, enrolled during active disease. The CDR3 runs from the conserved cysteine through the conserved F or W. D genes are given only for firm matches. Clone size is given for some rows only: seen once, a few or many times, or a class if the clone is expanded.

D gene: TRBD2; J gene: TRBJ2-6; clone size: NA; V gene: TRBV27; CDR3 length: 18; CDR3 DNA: TGTGCCAGCTCCCTAGCGGGAGCCCTTCGCTCTGGGGCCAACGTCCTGACTTTC; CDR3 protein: CASSLAGALRSGANVLTF
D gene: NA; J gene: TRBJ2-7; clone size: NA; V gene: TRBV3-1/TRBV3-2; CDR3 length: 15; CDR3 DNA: TGTGCCAGCAGCCCGGAACTGGGGGCCTCCTACGAGCAGTACTTC; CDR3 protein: CASSPELGASYEQYF
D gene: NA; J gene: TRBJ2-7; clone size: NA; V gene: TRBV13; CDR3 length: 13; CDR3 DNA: TGTGCCAGCAGCGAAACAGGGTTAGGCGAGCAGTACTTC; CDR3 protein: CASSETGLGEQYF
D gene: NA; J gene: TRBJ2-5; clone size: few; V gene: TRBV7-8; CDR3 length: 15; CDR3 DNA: TGTGCCAGCAGGCCCTCCGGGACATTTATCGAGACCCAGTACTTC; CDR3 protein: CASRPSGTFIETQYF
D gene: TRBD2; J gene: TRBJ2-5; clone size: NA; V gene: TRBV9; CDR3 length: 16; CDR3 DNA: TGTGCCAGCAGCGTAGCTAGCGGGGGGTCCCAAGAGACCCAGTACTTC; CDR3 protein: CASSVASGGSQETQYF
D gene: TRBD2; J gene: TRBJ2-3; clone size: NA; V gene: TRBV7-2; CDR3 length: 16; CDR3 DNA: TGTGCCAGCAGCTTACAAAGCGGGGGTAGCACAGATACGCAGTATTTT; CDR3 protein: CASSLQSGGSTDTQYF
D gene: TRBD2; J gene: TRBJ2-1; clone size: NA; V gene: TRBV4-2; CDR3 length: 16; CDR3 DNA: TGTGCCAGCAGCCATACCGGGACTAGCGGTTACAATGAGCAGTTCTTC; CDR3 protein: CASSHTGTSGYNEQFF
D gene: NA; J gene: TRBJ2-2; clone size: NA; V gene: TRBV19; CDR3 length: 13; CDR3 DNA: TGTGCCAGTAGCGGGGTCAACACCGGGGAGCTGTTTTTT; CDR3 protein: CASSGVNTGELFF
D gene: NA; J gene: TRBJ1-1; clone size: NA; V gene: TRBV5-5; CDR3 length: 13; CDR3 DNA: TGTGCCAGCAGCTTGGTGGCAGGGTACGAAGCTTTCTTT; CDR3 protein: CASSLVAGYEAFF
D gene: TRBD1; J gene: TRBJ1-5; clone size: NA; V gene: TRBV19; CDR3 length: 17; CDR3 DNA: TGTGCCAGTAGTATAAATGGACAGGTTTATAGCAATCAGCCCCAGCATTTT; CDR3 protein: CASSINGQVYSNQPQHF
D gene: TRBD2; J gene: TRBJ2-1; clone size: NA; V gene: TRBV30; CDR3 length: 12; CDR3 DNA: TGTGCCTTTCGAAGGACTAGCAATGAGCAGTTCTTC; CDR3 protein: CAFRRTSNEQFF
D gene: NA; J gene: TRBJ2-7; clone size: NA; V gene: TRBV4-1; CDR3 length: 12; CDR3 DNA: TGCGCCAGCAGCCAAGTTAATTCTGAGCAGTACTTC; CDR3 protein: CASSQVNSEQYF
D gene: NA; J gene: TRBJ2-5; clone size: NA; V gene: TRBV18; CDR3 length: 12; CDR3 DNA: TGTGCCAGCTCACCAGGTGGCGAGACCCAGTACTTC; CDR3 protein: CASSPGGETQYF
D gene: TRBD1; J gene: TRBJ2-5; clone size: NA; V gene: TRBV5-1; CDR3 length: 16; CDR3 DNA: TGCGCCAGCAGCCTCAGGACAGGGGGCCAGCAAGAGACCCAGTACTTC; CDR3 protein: CASSLRTGGQQETQYF
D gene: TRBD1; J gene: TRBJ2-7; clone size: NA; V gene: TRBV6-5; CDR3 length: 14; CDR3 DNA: TGTGCCAGCAGTTACGGGACAGACTCCTACGAGCAGTACTTC; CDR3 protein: CASSYGTDSYEQYF
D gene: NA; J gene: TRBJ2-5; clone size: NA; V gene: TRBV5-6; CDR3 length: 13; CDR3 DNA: TGTGCCAGCAGCTTTACAGACCAAGAGACCCAGTACTTC; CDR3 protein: CASSFTDQETQYF
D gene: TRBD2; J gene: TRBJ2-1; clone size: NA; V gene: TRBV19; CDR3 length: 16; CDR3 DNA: TGTGCCAGTAGTAAGAACGGACTAGCATCCTACAATGAGCAGTTCTTC; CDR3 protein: CASSKNGLASYNEQFF
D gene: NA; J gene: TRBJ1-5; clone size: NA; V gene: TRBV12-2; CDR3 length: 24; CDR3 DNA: TGTGCAAGTCGCTTAGCGGAGGACAGGATAGAGGGGGTCCCATGTGATATTAGCAATCAGCCCCAGCATTTT; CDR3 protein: CASRLAEDRIEGVPCDISNQPQHF
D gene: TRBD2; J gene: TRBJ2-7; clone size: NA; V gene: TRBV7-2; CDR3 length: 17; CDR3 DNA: TGTGCCAGCAGCTTAGTTTCCGGGACTAGCGGCGCCTACGAGCAGTACTTC; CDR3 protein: CASSLVSGTSGAYEQYF
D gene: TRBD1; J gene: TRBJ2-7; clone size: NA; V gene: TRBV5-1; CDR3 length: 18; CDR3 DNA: TGCGCCAGCAGCTTGGCCGACAGGGGTCCGACAAACCTCTACGAGCAGTACTTC; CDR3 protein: CASSLADRGPTNLYEQYF
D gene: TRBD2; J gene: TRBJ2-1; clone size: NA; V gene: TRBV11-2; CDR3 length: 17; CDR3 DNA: TGTGCCAGCAGCTTAGATCTCGGGCTAGCGGGGTACAATGAGCAGTTCTTC; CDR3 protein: CASSLDLGLAGYNEQFF
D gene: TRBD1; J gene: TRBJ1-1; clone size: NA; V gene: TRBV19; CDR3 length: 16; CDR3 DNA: TGTGCCAGTAAGAGGACAGGGGGCGCGAGGGCGGCTGAAGCTTTCTTT; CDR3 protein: CASKRTGGARAAEAFF
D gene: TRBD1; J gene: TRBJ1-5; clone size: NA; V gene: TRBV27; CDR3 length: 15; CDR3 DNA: TGTGCCAGCAGTGGACAGGGGGGAATAGGGCAGCCCCAGCATTTT; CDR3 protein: CASSGQGGIGQPQHF
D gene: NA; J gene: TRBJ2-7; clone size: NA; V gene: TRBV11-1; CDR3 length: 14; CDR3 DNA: TGTGCCAGCAGCTTAGAGTGGCACTCCTACGAGCAGTACTTC; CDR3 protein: CASSLEWHSYEQYF
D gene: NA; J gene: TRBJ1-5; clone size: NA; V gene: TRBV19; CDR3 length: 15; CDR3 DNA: TGTGCCAGTAGTATATCCCGACAGAGCAATCAGCCCCAGCATTTT; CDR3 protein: CASSISRQSNQPQHF
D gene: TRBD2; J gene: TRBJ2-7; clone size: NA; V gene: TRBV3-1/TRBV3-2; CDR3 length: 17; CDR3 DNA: TGTGCCAGCAGCCAGGGACTAGCGGGGGGGGGATCACACGAGCAGTACTTC; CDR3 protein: CASSQGLAGGGSHEQYF
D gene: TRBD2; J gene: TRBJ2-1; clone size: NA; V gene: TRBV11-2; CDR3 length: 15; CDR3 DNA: TGTGCCAGCATCATTCGGGCTAGCGGCCCCTATGAGCAGTTCTTC; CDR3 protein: CASIIRASGPYEQFF
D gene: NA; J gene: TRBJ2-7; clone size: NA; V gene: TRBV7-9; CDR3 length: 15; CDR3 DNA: TGTGCCAGCAGCTCGCGGACAGATAGCTCCTACGAGCAGTACTTC; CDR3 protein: CASSSRTDSSYEQYF
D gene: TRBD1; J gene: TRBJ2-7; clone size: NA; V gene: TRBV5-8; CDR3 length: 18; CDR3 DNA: TGTGCCAGCAGCTTCGGGACAGGTCATCCGCCCTACTCCTACGAGCAGTACTTC; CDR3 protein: CASSFGTGHPPYSYEQYF
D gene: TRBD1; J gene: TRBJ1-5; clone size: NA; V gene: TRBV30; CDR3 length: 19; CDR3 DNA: TGTGCCTGGAGCTGGGGGCCGGGACAGAGGATAATTAGCAATCAGCCCCAGCATTTT; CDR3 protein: CAWSWGPGQRIISNQPQHF
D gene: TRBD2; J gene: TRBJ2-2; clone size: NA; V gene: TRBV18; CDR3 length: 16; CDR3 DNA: TGTGCCAGCTCCCCACCGGGACTAGCAGACACCGGGGAGCTGTTTTTT; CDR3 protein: CASSPPGLADTGELFF